This is a list of T cell receptor beta chains from one sample in a study of blood T cell repertoires in COVID-19. Sequencing was performed with immunoSEQ multiplex PCR; in TCRdb, only in-frame clones are kept and a portion is missing. In the table there are 350,000 or so clones, 89% of which are singletons. The sample was peripheral blood. The origin of the receptors is a woman aged 60-75 years with COVID-19, enrolled during active disease. CDR3s include the opening cysteine and the closing phenylalanine or tryptophan. D genes are given only for firm matches. The listing skips clone size in some rows; elsewhere it reads once, few, many or a size class.

CDR3nt	CDR3aa	abundance	d_gene	v_gene	j_gene
TGTGCCAGCAGCTACGACAGGGTCTCTGGAAACACCATATATTTT	CASSYDRVSGNTIYF	-	TRBD1	TRBV28	TRBJ1-3
TGCGCCAGCAGAGACCGGGACAGGGGGAACACTGAAGCTTTCTTT	CASRDRDRGNTEAFF	-	TRBD1	TRBV10-2	TRBJ1-1
TGCAGTGCCGGGAGTACCTACGAGCAGTACTTC	CSAGSTYEQYF	-	-	TRBV20-1	TRBJ2-7
TGTGCCAGCACCCCCGGACAGGGATTGGAAAATCAGCCCCAGCATTTT	CASTPGQGLENQPQHF	-	TRBD1	TRBV19	TRBJ1-5
TGTGCCAGCAGCTATACTACAGAGGGTGGAAACACCATATATTTT	CASSYTTEGGNTIYF	-	-	TRBV3-1/TRBV3-2	TRBJ1-3
TGTGCCAGCAGCTTAGGGGCGACAGGGGTCACAGATACGCAGTATTTT	CASSLGATGVTDTQYF	-	TRBD1	TRBV11-3	TRBJ2-3
TGTGCCGCTCAAATTATGACAGGGGATTCACCCCTCCACTTT	CAAQIMTGDSPLHF	once	TRBD1	TRBV6-5	TRBJ1-6
TGTGCCACCCTCAGGGTCGGACGAAACACCATATATTTT	CATLRVGRNTIYF	once	-	TRBV6-5	TRBJ1-3
TGTGCCAGCAGTTTCCGGACAGGGAGCTCCTACAATGAGCAGTTCTTC	CASSFRTGSSYNEQFF	-	TRBD1	TRBV6-5	TRBJ2-1
TGTGCCAGCAGGTCGGACAGGGGAGGCGATACGCAGTATTTT	CASRSDRGGDTQYF	once	TRBD1	TRBV11-2	TRBJ2-3
TGTGCCAGCAGTTCCCTTTCTGCGGCGAGGACAGATACGCAGTATTTT	CASSSLSAARTDTQYF	once	-	TRBV28	TRBJ2-3
TGCGCCAGCAGCTTGGCCGGTCTCAGGGATATCTATGGCTACACCTTC	CASSLAGLRDIYGYTF	-	-	TRBV5-1	TRBJ1-2
TGTGCCAGCAGCTTAGTGGGATGGACAGCTACCCTTCGAGCTTTCTTT	CASSLVGWTATLRAFF	-	-	TRBV7-2	TRBJ1-1
TGTGCCAGCAGGATAAACAGGGGAAGCGGCGAGCAGTACTTC	CASRINRGSGEQYF	-	TRBD1	TRBV7-2	TRBJ2-7
TGTGCCAGCAGCTTGGACAGGGGGTATGGCTACACCTTC	CASSLDRGYGYTF	-	TRBD1	TRBV6-5	TRBJ1-2
TGTGCCACCAGCAGACAGGGTAATCAGCCCCAGCATTTT	CATSRQGNQPQHF	-	-	TRBV15	TRBJ1-5
TGTGCCAGGGCGGTCTATGGAAACACCATATATTTT	CARAVYGNTIYF	-	-	TRBV2	TRBJ1-3
TGCAGCGTCCTCAGGTATTCTGAAGCTTTCTTT	CSVLRYSEAFF	-	-	TRBV29-1	TRBJ1-1
TGTGCCAGCTCACCATCCGGACAGGGACTCTCTGGAAACACCATATATTTT	CASSPSGQGLSGNTIYF	-	TRBD1	TRBV18	TRBJ1-3
TGTGCCAGCGGACAGACTAGCAATCAGCCCCAGCATTTT	CASGQTSNQPQHF	-	-	TRBV6-5	TRBJ1-5
TGTGCTAGTGGTTTGTCCCAATCCCCGGGACAGGTGAACACTGAAGCTTTCTTT	CASGLSQSPGQVNTEAFF	-	TRBD1	TRBV12-5	TRBJ1-1
TGTGCCAGCAGCCAGGATAGCGGGGGTTCTTACGAGCAGTACTTC	CASSQDSGGSYEQYF	once	TRBD2	TRBV3-1/TRBV3-2	TRBJ2-7
TGTGCCAGCAGCTTGGATCTACAGGGTAATGAAGCTTTCTTT	CASSLDLQGNEAFF	-	-	TRBV5-5	TRBJ1-1
TGTGCCAGGACACCCAGGGTTGGCTCTGGAAACACCATATATTTT	CARTPRVGSGNTIYF	few	-	TRBV19	TRBJ1-3
TGTGCCAGCAGCCTCCTCGGGGGTTCGGACTACGAGCAGTACTTC	CASSLLGGSDYEQYF	-	-	TRBV7-3	TRBJ2-7
TGTGCCAGCAGCCCTCGACCGATGACAGGGGTCTGGCAACAGCCCCAGCATTTT	CASSPRPMTGVWQQPQHF	once	TRBD1	TRBV27	TRBJ1-5
TGTGCCTGGAGTGGCCTGATTACAGGGGTTGGGGCCAACGTCCTGACTTTC	CAWSGLITGVGANVLTF	-	TRBD1	TRBV30	TRBJ2-6
TGTGCCATCAGTGAGGAGGGACAGGACAATTCACCCCTCCACTTT	CAISEEGQDNSPLHF	-	TRBD1	TRBV10-3	TRBJ1-6
TGCGCCAGTAACCGGGACAGGGGCACAGATACGCAGTATTTT	CASNRDRGTDTQYF	-	TRBD1	TRBV5-1	TRBJ2-3
TGTGCCAGCAGCTTAAGCGCCCAGCGGGGGGCCACAGATACGCAGTATTTT	CASSLSAQRGATDTQYF	-	TRBD2	TRBV11-2	TRBJ2-3
TGCGCCAGCAGCTTCCCCGGGACAGCGAACACTGAAGCTTTCTTT	CASSFPGTANTEAFF	-	TRBD1	TRBV5-1	TRBJ1-1
TGTGCCAGCAACTCCGGGGGACCCCCCTACGAGCAGTACTTC	CASNSGGPPYEQYF	-	-	TRBV28	TRBJ2-7
TGTGCCAGCAGCGGCTCAGGGGAGGGGCAGCCCTTGAACACTGAAGCTTTCTTT	CASSGSGEGQPLNTEAFF	-	-	TRBV7-9	TRBJ1-1
TGCGCCAGCAGCTTGGGGGGAGCGAACACTGAAGCTTTCTTT	CASSLGGANTEAFF	-	-	TRBV5-1	TRBJ1-1
TGTGCCAGCAGTACCCTGAGGGGGCGCGGTAACACCATATATTTT	CASSTLRGRGNTIYF	-	TRBD1	TRBV28	TRBJ1-3
TGTGCCAGTAGCTTCCGCGACAGTAATGAAAAACTGTTTTTT	CASSFRDSNEKLFF	-	-	TRBV19	TRBJ1-4
TGTGCCAGCAGCGTCGGACTAGCGGGGGTCAACACCGGGGAGCTGTTTTTT	CASSVGLAGVNTGELFF	-	TRBD2	TRBV9	TRBJ2-2
TGCGCCAGCAGGATTGCTCCAGGGGGCGCGGGGAATCAGCCCCAGCATTTT	CASRIAPGGAGNQPQHF	-	TRBD1	TRBV5-1	TRBJ1-5
TGTGCCAGCAGTTACCTCCGCTTCGGGGTAGAGCCCCAGCATTTT	CASSYLRFGVEPQHF	once	-	TRBV6-2/TRBV6-3	TRBJ1-5
TGCAGTGCTAGTTGGGTTAACAGGGGAAGGCGAACTGAAGCTTTCTTT	CSASWVNRGRRTEAFF	-	TRBD1	TRBV20-1	TRBJ1-1
TGTGCCACCTCACTTCGACAGGGACTGAATTACGAGCAGTACTTC	CATSLRQGLNYEQYF	-	-	TRBV19	TRBJ2-7
TGTGCCAGCAGCTTAGTCAGCGGGGGTCCTAGGGATACGCAGTATTTT	CASSLVSGGPRDTQYF	-	TRBD2	TRBV7-6	TRBJ2-3
TGTGCCATCAGTGAAATAGGGGGATACTATGGCTACACCTTC	CAISEIGGYYGYTF	few	-	TRBV10-3	TRBJ1-2
TGTGCCAGCAGCGTAGAAAGAGCTGGACTTACCGGGGAGCTGTTTTTT	CASSVERAGLTGELFF	-	-	TRBV9	TRBJ2-2
TGCGCCAGCAGCGAGACAGGGGGGAATGAAAAACTGTTTTTT	CASSETGGNEKLFF	-	TRBD1	TRBV5-1	TRBJ1-4
TGTGCCAGCAGCCAGCAGTGGGGCGGGAATACGCAGTATTTT	CASSQQWGGNTQYF	-	-	TRBV3-1/TRBV3-2	TRBJ2-3
TGTGCCAGCAGCTCAGGACTAGCGGGGTTAGCCCAAGAGACCCAGTACTTC	CASSSGLAGLAQETQYF	once	TRBD2	TRBV11-2	TRBJ2-5
TGCGCCAGCAGCCCCGCACAGGGGATCTACTCTGGAAACACCATATATTTT	CASSPAQGIYSGNTIYF	-	TRBD1	TRBV5-1	TRBJ1-3
TGCGCCAGCAGCTTGGTTGGCCGAGGTGATGAAAAACTGTTTTTT	CASSLVGRGDEKLFF	-	-	TRBV5-1	TRBJ1-4
TGCGCCAGCAGTCGGGACAGGATCTATGGCTACACCTTC	CASSRDRIYGYTF	-	TRBD1	TRBV10-1	TRBJ1-2